The rows below give T cell receptor beta chains drawn from one sample of a study of graft-versus-host responses after intestinal transplantation. Repertoires were generated with immunoSEQ multiplex PCR, while TCRdb's copy carries only in-frame clones and drops some. The profile shows about 82,000 clones, 90% to 95% of them singletons. Their antigens remain unidentified. Material: unstimulated CD4+ T cells sorted from spleen or lymph node cells, obtained before intestinal transplant. These receptors originate from a human donor who received an intestinal transplant. CDR3s include the opening cysteine and the closing phenylalanine or tryptophan. The D gene is left open where the match is weak. Expanded clones get a size class; other rows say once, few or many, or leave the size out.

V: TRBV6-5
size: -
D: -
J: TRBJ2-5
CDR3: CASSYSTRREETQYF
DNA: TGTGCCAGCAGTTACTCGACCCGGAGAGAGGAGACCCAGTACTTC

V: TRBV10-3
size: -
D: TRBD1
J: TRBJ2-7
CDR3: CAIRGQDHYEQYF
DNA: TGTGCCATCAGGGGACAGGACCACTACGAGCAGTACTTC

V: TRBV9
size: -
D: -
J: TRBJ2-7
CDR3: CASSVGGQHTSYEQYF
DNA: TGTGCCAGCAGCGTAGGGGGACAACACACGTCCTACGAGCAGTACTTC

V: TRBV5-5
size: -
D: TRBD1
J: TRBJ1-5
CDR3: CASSFEGDRAIGQPQHF
DNA: TGTGCCAGCAGCTTTGAAGGAGACAGGGCAATAGGTCAGCCCCAGCATTTT

V: TRBV29-1
size: -
D: TRBD1
J: TRBJ2-5
CDR3: CSVGVDRGVQETQYF
DNA: TGCAGCGTGGGGGTTGACAGGGGTGTTCAAGAGACCCAGTACTTC

V: TRBV27
size: -
D: TRBD2
J: TRBJ2-1
CDR3: CASSRLAGGYNEQFF
DNA: TGTGCCAGCTCAAGACTAGCGGGGGGATACAATGAGCAGTTCTTC

V: TRBV12-1
size: -
D: -
J: TRBJ1-5
CDR3: CASSFSGQPQHF
DNA: TGTGCCAGCAGCTTTAGTGGCCAGCCCCAGCATTTT

V: TRBV15
size: -
D: -
J: TRBJ2-1
CDR3: CATSRSGGNEQFF
DNA: TGTGCCACCAGCAGATCCGGTGGCAATGAGCAGTTCTTC

V: TRBV27
size: -
D: -
J: TRBJ2-4
CDR3: CASTPKGQGRNIQYF
DNA: TGTGCCAGCACCCCTAAGGGGCAGGGAAGGAACATTCAGTACTTC

V: TRBV5-6
size: -
D: TRBD1
J: TRBJ1-2
CDR3: CASSPRGTGGYGYTF
DNA: TGTGCCAGCAGCCCGAGGGGGACAGGGGGCTATGGCTACACCTTC

V: TRBV7-9
size: -
D: -
J: TRBJ1-2
CDR3: CASSLAFPEDGYTF
DNA: TGTGCCAGCAGCTTAGCGTTTCCGGAGGATGGCTACACCTTC

V: TRBV21-1
size: -
D: -
J: TRBJ1-2
CDR3: CASSLSRGGYGYTF
DNA: TGTGCCAGCAGCCTCTCTAGGGGAGGCTATGGCTACACCTTC

V: TRBV5-1
size: once
D: -
J: TRBJ2-2
CDR3: CASSQRTSSLPGELFF
DNA: TGCGCCAGTTCACAACGGACATCATCTCTGCCCGGGGAGCTGTTTTTT

V: TRBV10-3
size: -
D: TRBD1
J: TRBJ2-7
CDR3: CAIRGDREQYF
DNA: TGTGCCATCAGGGGGGACAGGGAGCAGTACTTC

V: TRBV10-3
size: -
D: TRBD1
J: TRBJ2-3
CDR3: CATGTGTDTQYF
DNA: TGTGCCACAGGGACAGGCACAGATACGCAGTATTTT

V: TRBV25-1
size: -
D: -
J: TRBJ2-7
CDR3: CASSPLGGAYEQYF
DNA: TGTGCCAGCAGTCCCCTTGGCGGGGCTTACGAGCAGTACTTC

V: TRBV4-3
size: once
D: TRBD2
J: TRBJ2-3
CDR3: CASSQDPRDYTDTQYF
DNA: TGCGCCAGCAGCCAAGACCCCAGGGACTACACAGATACGCAGTATTTT

V: TRBV5-1
size: -
D: TRBD1
J: TRBJ2-7
CDR3: CASSIPGQGREQYF
DNA: TGCGCCAGCAGCATACCGGGACAGGGTCGCGAGCAGTACTTC

V: TRBV18
size: once
D: TRBD1
J: TRBJ2-2
CDR3: CASSPKRGPNTGELFF
DNA: TGTGCCAGCTCACCAAAAAGGGGGCCGAACACCGGGGAGCTGTTTTTT

V: TRBV18
size: -
D: TRBD1
J: TRBJ1-1
CDR3: CASSPQTGVTEAFF
DNA: TGTGCCAGCTCACCACAAACAGGGGTCACTGAAGCTTTCTTT

V: TRBV5-1
size: -
D: TRBD1
J: TRBJ2-7
CDR3: CASSPRGQGPYEQYF
DNA: TGCGCCAGCAGCCCGCGGGGACAGGGTCCCTACGAGCAGTACTTC

V: TRBV9
size: -
D: -
J: TRBJ2-3
CDR3: CASSPRGGGETDTQYF
DNA: TGTGCCAGCAGCCCGAGGGGAGGGGGGGAAACAGATACGCAGTATTTT

V: TRBV19
size: few
D: -
J: TRBJ1-6
CDR3: CASSTSSYNSPLHF
DNA: TGTGCCAGTAGTACCAGCTCCTATAATTCACCCCTCCACTTT

V: TRBV7-2
size: -
D: -
J: TRBJ1-2
CDR3: CASSLGGGIGGYTF
DNA: TGTGCCAGCAGCTTAGGCGGGGGGATAGGGGGCTACACCTTC

V: TRBV19
size: -
D: TRBD2
J: TRBJ2-3
CDR3: CASSVGSGGTDTQYF
DNA: TGTGCCAGTAGTGTCGGGTCGGGGGGTACAGATACGCAGTATTTT

V: TRBV5-8
size: -
D: TRBD1
J: TRBJ2-7
CDR3: CASSWGRQGSREQYF
DNA: TGTGCCAGCAGCTGGGGACGACAGGGATCACGGGAGCAGTACTTC

V: TRBV11-3
size: -
D: TRBD1
J: TRBJ1-2
CDR3: CASSLAFRYQGADGYTF
DNA: TGTGCCAGCAGCTTAGCCTTCAGGTATCAGGGGGCCGATGGCTACACCTTC

V: TRBV12-5
size: -
D: -
J: TRBJ2-3
CDR3: CASGFAGTEVDTQYF
DNA: TGTGCTAGTGGTTTCGCCGGGACTGAGGTCGATACGCAGTATTTT

V: TRBV19
size: -
D: -
J: TRBJ2-3
CDR3: CASSLRTARTDTQYF
DNA: TGTGCCAGTAGTCTTCGGACAGCACGCACAGATACGCAGTATTTT

V: TRBV10-3
size: -
D: -
J: TRBJ2-7
CDR3: CAISARQDSSYEQYF
DNA: TGTGCCATCAGTGCCAGACAGGACAGCTCCTACGAGCAGTACTTC

V: TRBV6-5
size: -
D: TRBD1
J: TRBJ1-2
CDR3: CASSYRDRDYGYTF
DNA: TGTGCCAGCAGTTACAGGGACAGGGACTATGGCTACACCTTC

V: TRBV9
size: -
D: TRBD1
J: TRBJ2-3
CDR3: CASSGRPGTEDSSRTQYF
DNA: TGTGCCAGCAGCGGCCGCCCCGGGACAGAAGATTCGTCACGTACGCAGTATTTT

V: TRBV6-6
size: -
D: TRBD2
J: TRBJ2-7
CDR3: CASSYRSSGGSYEQYF
DNA: TGTGCCAGCAGTTACAGGAGTAGCGGGGGGTCCTACGAGCAGTACTTC

V: TRBV7-8
size: once
D: -
J: TRBJ2-7
CDR3: CASSSYRDLREQYF
DNA: TGTGCCAGCAGCAGCTACCGGGATCTAAGGGAGCAGTACTTC

V: TRBV4-3
size: -
D: -
J: TRBJ1-2
CDR3: CASSQEKSTSGYTF
DNA: TGCGCCAGCAGCCAAGAAAAATCCACATCTGGCTACACCTTC

V: TRBV2
size: -
D: TRBD1
J: TRBJ2-5
CDR3: CASRDRGETQYF
DNA: TGTGCCAGCAGAGACAGGGGAGAGACCCAGTACTTC

V: TRBV9
size: -
D: TRBD2
J: TRBJ2-3
CDR3: CASSGSGGAQDTQYF
DNA: TGTGCCAGCAGCGGTAGCGGGGGGGCTCAGGATACGCAGTATTTT

V: TRBV4-3
size: -
D: TRBD1
J: TRBJ2-3
CDR3: CASSHRTGVTDTQYF
DNA: TGCGCCAGCAGCCATCGGACAGGGGTGACAGATACGCAGTATTTT

V: TRBV9
size: -
D: -
J: TRBJ2-4
CDR3: CASSVGGSTRPIQYF
DNA: TGTGCCAGCAGCGTAGGCGGCTCTACCAGACCCATTCAGTACTTC

V: TRBV5-1
size: -
D: TRBD1
J: TRBJ1-6
CDR3: CASSSNRGTGSPLHF
DNA: TGCGCCAGCAGCTCTAACAGGGGGACTGGTTCACCCCTCCACTTT

V: TRBV5-1
size: -
D: -
J: TRBJ2-5
CDR3: CASSLDPEETQYF
DNA: TGCGCCAGCAGCTTGGACCCGGAAGAGACCCAGTACTTC

V: TRBV30
size: -
D: -
J: TRBJ2-2
CDR3: CAWRGRGAENTGELFF
DNA: TGTGCCTGGAGAGGTCGGGGGGCTGAGAACACCGGGGAGCTGTTTTTT

V: TRBV9
size: -
D: TRBD2
J: TRBJ2-7
CDR3: CASSSSGTTYEQYF
DNA: TGTGCCAGCAGCTCCTCCGGGACTACCTACGAGCAGTACTTC

V: TRBV6-1
size: -
D: TRBD1
J: TRBJ2-7
CDR3: CASRTGTGNHEQYF
DNA: TGTGCCAGCAGGACCGGGACAGGGAACCACGAGCAGTACTTC

V: TRBV9
size: -
D: TRBD2
J: TRBJ2-3
CDR3: CASSARRQRGAFTDTQYF
DNA: TGTGCCAGCAGCGCCCGGAGACAGCGGGGGGCCTTCACAGATACGCAGTATTTT

V: TRBV19
size: -
D: TRBD1
J: TRBJ2-1
CDR3: CASSSLRDRDNEQFF
DNA: TGTGCCAGTAGTAGCCTCCGGGACAGGGACAATGAGCAGTTCTTC

V: TRBV6-6
size: -
D: -
J: TRBJ1-2
CDR3: CASSYSQGEGYTF
DNA: TGTGCCAGCAGTTACAGTCAGGGCGAGGGCTACACCTTC

V: TRBV4-1
size: -
D: -
J: TRBJ2-4
CDR3: CASSQEAGATKNIQYF
DNA: TGCGCCAGCAGCCAAGAGGCGGGGGCTACCAAAAACATTCAGTACTTC

V: TRBV15
size: once
D: TRBD2
J: TRBJ2-2
CDR3: CATSRDGVLRAGGTGELFF
DNA: TGTGCCACCAGCAGAGATGGGGTTCTTCGGGCGGGGGGGACCGGGGAGCTGTTTTTT

V: TRBV6-5
size: -
D: TRBD1
J: TRBJ1-1
CDR3: CASSYRDRVNTEAFF
DNA: TGTGCCAGCAGTTACCGGGACAGGGTGAACACTGAAGCTTTCTTT

V: TRBV4-3
size: once
D: -
J: TRBJ1-3
CDR3: CASSQALGRNTIYF
DNA: TGCGCCAGCAGCCAAGCCCTGGGCCGAAACACCATATATTTT

V: TRBV6-1
size: -
D: -
J: TRBJ2-5
CDR3: CASSEWGGLSRETQYF
DNA: TGTGCCAGCAGTGAGTGGGGGGGCCTCTCGCGTGAGACCCAGTACTTC

V: TRBV4-3
size: -
D: -
J: TRBJ2-1
CDR3: CASSYRVYNEQFF
DNA: TGCGCCAGCAGCTACAGGGTCTACAATGAGCAGTTCTTC

V: TRBV7-2
size: -
D: -
J: TRBJ2-4
CDR3: CASSLEGGGAKNIQYF
DNA: TGTGCCAGCAGCTTAGAGGGGGGAGGGGCCAAAAACATTCAGTACTTC

V: TRBV27
size: -
D: -
J: TRBJ1-2
CDR3: CASSLVGRGAIGYTF
DNA: TGTGCCAGCAGTTTGGTGGGGAGGGGCGCAATTGGCTACACCTTC

V: TRBV2
size: -
D: -
J: TRBJ1-2
CDR3: CASHPSGKFSTF
DNA: TGTGCCAGCCATCCTTCAGGGAAATTCTCCACCTTC